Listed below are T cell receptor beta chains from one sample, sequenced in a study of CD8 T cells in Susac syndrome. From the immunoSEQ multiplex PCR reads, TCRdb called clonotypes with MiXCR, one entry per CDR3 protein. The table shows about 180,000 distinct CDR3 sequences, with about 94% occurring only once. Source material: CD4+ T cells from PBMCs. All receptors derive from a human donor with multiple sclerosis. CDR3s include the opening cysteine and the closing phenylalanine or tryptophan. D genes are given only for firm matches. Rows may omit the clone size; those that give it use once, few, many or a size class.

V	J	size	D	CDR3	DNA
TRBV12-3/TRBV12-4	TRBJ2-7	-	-	CASSSTGEQYF	TGTGCCAGCAGTTCGACCGGGGAGCAGTACTTC
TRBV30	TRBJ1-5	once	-	CAWSVGGRSNQPQHF	TGTGCCTGGAGTGTAGGGGGGCGCAGCAATCAGCCCCAGCATTTT
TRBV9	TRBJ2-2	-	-	CASSVSVGWTGTGELFF	TGTGCCAGCAGCGTAAGTGTTGGTTGGACGGGGACCGGGGAGCTGTTTTTT
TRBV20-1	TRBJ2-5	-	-	CSAKDGEDGSQYF	TGCAGTGCTAAGGACGGAGAAGACGGGAGCCAGTACTTC
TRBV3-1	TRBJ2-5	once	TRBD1	CASSLLVDRDEDETQYF	TGTGCCAGCAGCTTACTTGTGGACAGGGACGAGGACGAGACCCAGTACTTC
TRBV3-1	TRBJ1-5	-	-	CASSQLTGPQHF	TGTGCCAGCAGCCAATTGACAGGGCCCCAGCATTTT
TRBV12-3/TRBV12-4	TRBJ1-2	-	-	CASSLIGEGGYTF	TGTGCCAGCAGTTTAATTGGAGAGGGTGGCTACACCTTC
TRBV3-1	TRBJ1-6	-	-	CASSQVSGGDSPLHF	TGTGCCAGCAGCCAAGTTTCCGGGGGCGACTCACCCCTCCACTTT
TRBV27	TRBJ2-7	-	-	CASSSYGNRERGEQYF	TGTGCCAGCAGCTCCTACGGGAACAGGGAACGAGGCGAGCAGTACTTC
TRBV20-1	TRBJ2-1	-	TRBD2	CSAPGRRGARNEQFF	TGCAGTGCTCCGGGTCGGCGGGGGGCGAGAAATGAGCAGTTCTTC
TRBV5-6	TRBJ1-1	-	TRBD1	CASSSWTGYRNTEAFF	TGTGCCAGCAGCTCCTGGACAGGGTATAGAAACACTGAAGCTTTCTTT
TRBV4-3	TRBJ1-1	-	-	CASSQDERGARRAEAFF	TGCGCCAGCAGCCAAGATGAGCGAGGGGCGAGGAGGGCTGAAGCTTTCTTT
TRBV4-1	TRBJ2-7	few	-	CASSQEGHTSYEQYF	TGCGCCAGCAGCCAAGAGGGTCATACTTCCTACGAGCAGTACTTC
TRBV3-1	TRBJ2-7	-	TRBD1	CASSQPGQGLDEQYF	TGTGCCAGCAGCCAGCCGGGACAGGGGCTCGACGAGCAGTACTTC
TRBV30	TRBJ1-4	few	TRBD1	CAWSTGTGNEKLFF	TGTGCCTGGAGTACCGGGACAGGCAATGAAAAACTGTTTTTT
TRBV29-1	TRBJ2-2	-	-	CSAKREGTVNGELFF	TGCAGCGCAAAGAGGGAGGGGACAGTTAACGGGGAGCTGTTTTTT
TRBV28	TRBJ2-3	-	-	CASWEGGRYGTQYF	TGTGCCAGCTGGGAGGGGGGGCGATACGGTACGCAGTATTTT
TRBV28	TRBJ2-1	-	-	CASSPRDTRPGQFF	TGTGCCAGCAGTCCTCGGGACACTCGCCCGGGGCAGTTCTTC
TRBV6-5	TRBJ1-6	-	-	CASSTPGGPLHF	TGTGCCAGCAGTACCCCCGGGGGACCCCTCCACTTT
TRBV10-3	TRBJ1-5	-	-	CAISEGSNQPQHF	TGTGCCATCAGTGAGGGTAGCAATCAGCCCCAGCATTTT
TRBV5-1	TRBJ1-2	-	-	CASSLGWEGYGYTF	TGCGCCAGCAGCTTGGGCTGGGAGGGGTACGGCTACACCTTC
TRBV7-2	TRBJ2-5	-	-	CASSLEGRNWETQYF	TGTGCCAGCAGCCTCGAGGGTCGTAATTGGGAGACCCAGTACTTC
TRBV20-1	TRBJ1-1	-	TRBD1	CSARWTGLHTEAFF	TGCAGTGCTAGGTGGACAGGGCTGCACACTGAAGCTTTCTTT
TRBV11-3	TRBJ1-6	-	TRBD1	CASSFGTENSPLHF	TGTGCCAGCAGCTTTGGGACAGAGAATTCACCCCTCCACTTT
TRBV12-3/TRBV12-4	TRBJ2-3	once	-	CASSLVAPAYF	TGTGCCAGCAGTTTGGTGGCACCCGCGTATTTT
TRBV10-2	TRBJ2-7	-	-	CASNYYEQYF	TGCGCGTCAAATTACTACGAGCAGTACTTC
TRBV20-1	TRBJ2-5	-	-	CSAREAVQETQYF	TGCAGTGCTAGAGAAGCGGTTCAAGAGACCCAGTACTTC
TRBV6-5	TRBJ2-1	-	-	CASSYSTSIEQFF	TGTGCCAGCAGTTACTCGACGAGTATTGAGCAGTTCTTC
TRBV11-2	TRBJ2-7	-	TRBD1	CASSLSEGATPYEQYF	TGTGCCAGCAGCTTGTCTGAGGGGGCGACACCCTACGAGCAGTACTTC
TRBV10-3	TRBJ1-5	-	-	CAISESQGSQPQHF	TGTGCCATCAGTGAGTCGCAGGGGAGTCAGCCCCAGCATTTT
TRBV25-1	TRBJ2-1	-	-	CASTNVLQEQFF	TGTGCCAGCACAAATGTACTACAAGAGCAGTTCTTC
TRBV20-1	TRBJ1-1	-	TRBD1	CSANGQGRSTEAFF	TGCAGTGCCAACGGACAGGGTCGGAGCACTGAAGCTTTCTTT
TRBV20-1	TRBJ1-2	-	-	CSARGVSLDGYTF	TGCAGTGCTAGGGGGGTTTCACTCGATGGCTACACCTTC
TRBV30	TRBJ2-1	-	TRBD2	CAWSVGLAGNNEQFF	TGTGCCTGGAGTGTCGGGCTAGCGGGGAACAATGAGCAGTTCTTC
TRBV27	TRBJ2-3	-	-	CASSLRTASTDTQYF	TGTGCCAGCAGTTTACGGACAGCTAGCACAGATACGCAGTATTTT
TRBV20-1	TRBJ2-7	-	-	CSASETGLSFYEQYF	TGCAGTGCTTCCGAGACAGGACTTTCCTTCTACGAGCAGTACTTC
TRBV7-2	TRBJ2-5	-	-	CASSRPRETQYF	TGTGCCAGCAGCCGCCCACGGGAGACCCAGTACTTC
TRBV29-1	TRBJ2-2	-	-	CSVLSRWGTNTGELFF	TGCAGCGTTCTGTCCCGTTGGGGTACGAACACCGGGGAGCTGTTTTTT
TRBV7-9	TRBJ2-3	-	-	CASNSVPHTDTQYF	TGTGCCAGCAATTCGGTACCCCACACAGATACGCAGTATTTT
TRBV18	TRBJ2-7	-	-	CASSPEDRGSYEQYF	TGTGCCAGCTCACCCGAAGACAGAGGGTCCTACGAGCAGTACTTC
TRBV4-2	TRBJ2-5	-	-	CASSQGDMSGWETQYF	TGTGCCAGCAGCCAAGGGGACATGTCGGGGTGGGAGACCCAGTACTTC
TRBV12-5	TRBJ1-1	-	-	CASGLPQVFTEAFF	TGTGCTAGTGGTTTGCCACAGGTTTTCACTGAAGCTTTCTTT
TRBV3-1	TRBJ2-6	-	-	CASSQVGGANVLTF	TGTGCCAGCAGCCAAGTCGGCGGGGCCAACGTCCTGACTTTC
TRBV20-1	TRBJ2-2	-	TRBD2	CSARPGTTNTGELFF	TGCAGTGCTAGGCCCGGGACTACGAACACCGGGGAGCTGTTTTTT
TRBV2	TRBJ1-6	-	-	CASTDSRGNNSPLHF	TGTGCCAGCACTGATTCTAGGGGGAACAATTCACCCCTCCACTTT
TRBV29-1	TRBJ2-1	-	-	CSVEAPDYSYNEQFF	TGCAGCGTTGAAGCTCCGGATTACTCCTACAATGAGCAGTTCTTC
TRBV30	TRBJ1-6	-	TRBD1	CAWSGGQGTLSPLHF	TGTGCCTGGAGTGGGGGACAGGGTACCCTTTCACCCCTCCACTTT
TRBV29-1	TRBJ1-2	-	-	CSVVAAGEGNYGYTF	TGCAGCGTTGTCGCAGCTGGAGAGGGTAACTATGGCTACACCTTC
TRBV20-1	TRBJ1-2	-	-	CSAGPRGGYTF	TGCAGTGCTGGGCCCCGCGGGGGCTACACCTTC
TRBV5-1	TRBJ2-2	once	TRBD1	CASSVGQITGELFF	TGCGCCAGCAGCGTGGGACAGATCACCGGGGAGCTGTTTTTT
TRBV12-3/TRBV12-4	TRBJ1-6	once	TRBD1	CASSPGVETGRSPLHF	TGTGCCAGCAGTCCGGGGGTAGAGACAGGGAGGTCACCCCTCCACTTT
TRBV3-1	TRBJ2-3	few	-	CASSQATGGTQYF	TGTGCCAGCAGCCAAGCCACGGGCGGTACGCAGTATTTT
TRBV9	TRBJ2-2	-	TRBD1	CASSIDRGPSTGELFF	TGTGCCAGCAGCATCGACAGGGGTCCCAGCACCGGGGAGCTGTTTTTT
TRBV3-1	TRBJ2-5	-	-	CASEARAQETQYF	TGTGCCAGCGAAGCGAGAGCACAAGAGACCCAGTACTTC